One sample yielded the 17 T cell receptor beta chains listed below, sequenced in a study of T cell repertoires in cytomegalovirus infection. MiXCR, run by TCRdb on the reads, gives a single entry per CDR3 protein. The repertoire has approximately 250,000 distinct CDR3 sequences, 20% to 25% of them found once; the top ten carry 18%. The sequencing sample was made of CD8+ T cells from PBMCs. Source of these receptors: a human donor in good health (CMV status not recorded). Some clones in this sample may be carry-over from other donors' samples.

This clonotype was seen repeatedly, ten times or more. The CDR3 loop reads CASSSSIGDRDSPLHF. In DNA, the CDR3 is TGTGCCAGCAGCTCCTCTATCGGGGACAGGGATTCACCCCTCCACTTT. V is TRBV7-8 and J is TRBJ1-6; TRBD1 matches 9 bases. Germline trimming cut 4 bases from V and 8 bases from J; bases unmatched to any gene: 9. The CDR3 length is 16 residues. In germline, CDR1 is SGHVS, CDR2 FQNEAQ.

This rearrangement joins TRBV28 to TRBJ2-3, with 9 bases identical to TRBD2. The CDR3 runs 16 residues. Trimming took 4 bases from V and 4 from J; bases not matched to a gene: 9. Per the germline V gene, CDR1 is MDHEN and CDR2 is SYDVKM. The CDR3 region has the DNA TGTGCCAGCAGTTCAACCAGCGGGAGGATTGCAGATACGCAGTATTTT. Residues: CASSSTSGRIADTQYF.

This clonotype was detected once. The rearrangement links TRBV20-1 to TRBJ1-1; weak D call: TRBD1 (6 bases). In germline, CDR1 is DFQATT, CDR2 SNEGSKA (reference sequence). V gave up 0 bases and J gave up 5 bases, with 19 bases separating them. CDR3 length: 16 residues. The CDR3 DNA sequence: TGCAGTGCTAGAGATCCTGCCGCAGGGGTATGGACTGAAGCTTTCTTT. It is translated as CSARDPAAGVWTEAFF.

This clonotype occurred a few times. This chain joins TRBV27 and TRBJ2-1, with D unresolved. V was clipped by 5 bases and J by 4 bases, with 9 bases between them. This CDR3 contains 13 residues. In germline, CDR1 is MNHEY, CDR2 SMNVEV (reference sequence). CDR3 sequence reads: CASSPAWYNEQFF. In DNA, the CDR3 is TGTGCCAGCAGTCCGGCCTGGTACAATGAGCAGTTCTTC.

The V call is TRBV29-1, the J call TRBJ2-1, with D maybe TRBD1 (6 bases). The CDR3 contains 11 residues. Trimming took off 6 bases at V and 7 bases at J, with 10 bases between the two ends. Germline V gene data show CDR1 as SQVTM and CDR2 as ANQGSEA. The CDR3 region is CSVGQGNEQFF. The CDR3 bases are TGCAGCGTAGGGCAGGGGAATGAGCAGTTCTTC.

This chain connects TRBV12-3 or TRBV12-4 to TRBJ2-1, with 7 bases that match TRBD1. The junction had 10 bases not matched to a gene; V was cut back by 5 bases and J by 9 bases. The CDR3 has 14 amino acids. CDR3 sequence (DNA): TGTGCCAGCAGTAACCTACAGGGGATCTTTGAGCAGTTCTTC. This sequence encodes CASSNLQGIFEQFF.

This clonotype was seen only a few times. This chain connects TRBV2 to TRBJ2-5, with 8 nucleotides matching TRBD1. Germline CDR1 is SNHLY and CDR2 is FYNNEI. The trim removed 1 base at V and 3 bases at J, leaving 4 bases unmatched. The CDR3 contains 15 residues. CDR3 DNA sequence: TGTGCCAGCAGTGAAGGGTGGACAGGGAAAGAGACCCAGTACTTC. This gives the protein CASSEGWTGKETQYF. Combining the CDR3 with reference TRBV2 and TRBJ2-5 gives the whole variable domain EPEVTQTPSHQVTQMGQEVILRCVPISNHLYFYWYRQILGQKVEFLVSFYNNEISEKSEIFDDQFSVERPDGSNFTLKIRSTKLEDSAMYFCASSEGWTGKETQYFGPGTRLLVL.

The chain couples TRBV28 to TRBJ2-1, with D possibly matching TRBD1 (5 bases). This CDR3 contains 14 residues. Trimming pared 3 bases from V and 5 bases from J, leaving 11 bases between. In germline, CDR1 is MDHEN, CDR2 SYDVKM. In nucleotides, the CDR3 is TGTGCCAGCAGTTTCCAGGGTGCGGACAATGAGCAGTTCTTC. As protein: CASSFQGADNEQFF.

The chain is built from TRBV29-1 and TRBJ2-7; weak D call: TRBD2 (5 bases). CDR3 length: 12 residues. In germline, CDR1 is SQVTM, CDR2 ANQGSEA. V gave up 1 base and J gave up 3 bases, with 7 bases separating them. The CDR3 loop is CSVEGRDYEQYF. The CDR3, as DNA: TGCAGCGTTGAAGGACGGGACTACGAGCAGTACTTC.

In regard to this clonotype: This may stem from a read error, because a much larger clone lies one nucleotide away. The chain joins TRBV5-6 to TRBJ1-6, with D tentatively TRBD1 (5 bases). Germline values: CDR1 SGHDT, CDR2 YYEEEE. CDR3 size: 16 residues. The DNA for the CDR3 is TGTGCCAACAGCTTGGGATTGGGACTGGGGAATTCACCCCTCCACTTT. It specifies CANSLGLGLGNSPLHF.

As concerns this clonotype: A much larger clonotype is one base distant, so this may be a read error. The rearrangement links TRBV4-1 to TRBJ2-1, with D possibly matching TRBD2 (7 bases). The germline V gene encodes CDR1 MGHRA and CDR2 YSYEKL. CDR3 size: 16 residues. The CDR3 protein is CASSQELAWGHDEQFF. DNA for the CDR3: TGTGCCAGCAGCCAAGAACTAGCGTGGGGGCATGATGAGCAGTTCTTC.

This chain links TRBV7-6 with TRBJ1-1, with D unclear. Germline CDR1 reads SGHVS; CDR2 reads FNYEAQ. Trimming removed 8 bases from V and 5 bases from J, with 6 bases in between. This CDR3 comprises 10 residues. The CDR3: CASGSTEAFF. CDR3 sequence (DNA): TGTGCCAGCGGGTCAACTGAAGCTTTCTTT. Variable domain in full (rest from reference TRBV7-6 and TRBJ1-1): GAGVSQSPRYKVTKRGQDVALRCDPISGHVSLYWYRQALGQGPEFLTYFNYEAQQDKSGLPNDRFSAERPEGSISTLTIQRTEQRDSAMYRCASGSTEAFFGQGTRLTVV.

In this sample, this clonotype turned up once. The V gene is TRBV11-3, the J gene TRBJ2-7, with TRBD1 identical over 7 bases. Germline CDR1 is SGHNT and CDR2 is YENEEA. V shed 5 bases and J 7 bases; nucleotides not matched to a gene: 11. The CDR3 length is 14 residues. The CDR3 loop is CASSPDREFCEQYF. CDR3 DNA sequence: TGTGCCAGCAGCCCCGACAGGGAATTTTGTGAGCAGTACTTC.

In this sample, this clonotype turned up a few times. The J gene is TRBJ2-7, the V gene TRBV2, with TRBD2 as a possible D gene (6 bases). With 6 bases removed from V and 4 bases from J, the gap between germline ends came to 25 bases. Germline loops: CDR1 SNHLY, CDR2 FYNNEI. CDR3 length: 17 amino acids. CDR3 DNA sequence: TGTGCCAGCAGCCGAACGCCGCATGGGCCGGGGACTTACGAGCAGTACTTC. Its translation is CASSRTPHGPGTYEQYF.

The CDR3 loop is CASSLALSAGQGYTF. In DNA, the CDR3 is TGCGCCAGCAGCTTGGCCCTAAGCGCAGGGCAAGGCTACACCTTC. V and J are TRBV5-1 and TRBJ1-2, with D possibly matching TRBD1 (5 bases). The V and J ends lost 0 bases and 8 bases respectively, with 17 bases between them. Germline V CDR1 and CDR2: SGHRS, YFSETQ. The CDR3 has 15 residues.

The V gene is TRBV7-9, the J gene TRBJ1-1; 8 bases are a match to TRBD1. This CDR3 region has 15 residues. The V segment lost 5 bases and the J segment 3 bases; nucleotides outside the gene matches: 8. Germline CDR1 reads SEHNR; CDR2 reads FQNEAQ (reference sequence). The CDR3 DNA reads as TGTGCCAGCAGCGCCTTGACAGGGGTCGACACTGAAGCTTTCTTT. This translates into CASSALTGVDTEAFF.

This clonotype was detected only a few times. This chain links TRBV11-1 with TRBJ1-2; a possible D gene is TRBD1 (5 bases). The CDR3 runs 14 residues. Germline V gives CDR1 SGHAT, CDR2 FQDESV (reference sequence). With 6 bases removed from V and 0 bases from J, the gap between germline ends came to 11 bases. The CDR3 loop reads CASSSGPSNYGYTF. The CDR3 DNA reads as TGTGCCAGCAGTTCAGGGCCTTCTAACTATGGCTACACCTTC.